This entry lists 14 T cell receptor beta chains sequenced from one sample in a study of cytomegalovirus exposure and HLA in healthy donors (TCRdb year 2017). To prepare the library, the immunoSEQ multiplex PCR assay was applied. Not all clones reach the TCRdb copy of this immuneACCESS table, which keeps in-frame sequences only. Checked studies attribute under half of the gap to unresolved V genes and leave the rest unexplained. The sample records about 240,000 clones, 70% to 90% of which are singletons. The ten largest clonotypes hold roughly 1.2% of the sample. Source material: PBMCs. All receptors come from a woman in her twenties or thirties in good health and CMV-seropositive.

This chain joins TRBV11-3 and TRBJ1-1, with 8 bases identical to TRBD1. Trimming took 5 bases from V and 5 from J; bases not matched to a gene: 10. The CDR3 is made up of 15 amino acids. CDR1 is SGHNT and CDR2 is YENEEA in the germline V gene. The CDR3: CASSGNRGRGTEAFF. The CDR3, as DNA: TGTGCCAGCAGCGGGAACAGGGGGAGAGGAACTGAAGCTTTCTTT.

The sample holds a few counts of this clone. The chain's CDR3 is CASSGDTYEQYF. The CDR3 DNA reads TGCGCCAGCAGTGGGGACACTTACGAGCAGTACTTC. The chain carries TRBV10-1 and TRBJ2-7, with a weak D call TRBD1 (6 bases). V lost 4 bases to trimming and J lost 4 bases, with 8 bases between them. CDR1 is WNHNN and CDR2 is SYGVQD in the germline V gene (reference sequence). The CDR3 covers 12 residues.

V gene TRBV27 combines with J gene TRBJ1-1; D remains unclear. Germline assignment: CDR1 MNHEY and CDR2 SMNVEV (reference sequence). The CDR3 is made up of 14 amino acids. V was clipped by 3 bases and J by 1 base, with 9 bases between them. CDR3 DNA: TGTGCCAGCAGTTTCACCAGATCGAACACTGAAGCTTTCTTT. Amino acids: CASSFTRSNTEAFF.

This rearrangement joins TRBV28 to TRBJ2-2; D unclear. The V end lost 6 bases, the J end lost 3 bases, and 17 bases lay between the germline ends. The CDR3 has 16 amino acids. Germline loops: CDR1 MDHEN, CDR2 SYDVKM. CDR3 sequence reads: CASSPLVAADTGELFF. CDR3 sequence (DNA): TGTGCCAGCAGCCCCCTAGTGGCAGCCGACACCGGGGAGCTGTTTTTT.

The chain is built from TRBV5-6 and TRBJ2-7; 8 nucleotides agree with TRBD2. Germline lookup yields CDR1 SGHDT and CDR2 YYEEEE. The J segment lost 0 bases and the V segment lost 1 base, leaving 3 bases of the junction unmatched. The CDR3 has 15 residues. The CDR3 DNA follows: TGTGCCAGCAGCTTGTGGCGGGGGGACTCCTACGAGCAGTACTTC. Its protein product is CASSLWRGDSYEQYF.

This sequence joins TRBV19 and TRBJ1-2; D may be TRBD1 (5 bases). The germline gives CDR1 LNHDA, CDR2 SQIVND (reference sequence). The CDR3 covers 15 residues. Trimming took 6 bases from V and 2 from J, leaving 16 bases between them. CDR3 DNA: TGTGCCAGTAGAAGAGCTGGCCGGGGGAACTATGGCTACACCTTC. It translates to CASRRAGRGNYGYTF.

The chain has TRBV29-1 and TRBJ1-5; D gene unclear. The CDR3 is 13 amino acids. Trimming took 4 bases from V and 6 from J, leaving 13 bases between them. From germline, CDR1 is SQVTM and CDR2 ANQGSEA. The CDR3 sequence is CSVANQGGQPQHF. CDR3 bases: TGCAGCGTTGCCAACCAAGGCGGTCAGCCCCAGCATTTT.

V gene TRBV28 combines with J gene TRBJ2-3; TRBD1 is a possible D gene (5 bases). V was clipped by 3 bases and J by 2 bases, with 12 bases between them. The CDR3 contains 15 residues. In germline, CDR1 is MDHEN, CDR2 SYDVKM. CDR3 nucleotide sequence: TGTGCCAGCAGTTTGACGCAGGGCTTCACAGATACGCAGTATTTT. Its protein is CASSLTQGFTDTQYF.

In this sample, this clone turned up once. The CDR3 DNA follows: TGTGCCAGAAACTTACAGGGATCCCTGAACACTGAAGCTTTCTTT. As protein: CARNLQGSLNTEAFF. The J gene is TRBJ1-1, the V gene TRBV2, with a tentative D call TRBD1 (6 bases). V was trimmed by 9 bases and J by 0 bases, leaving 17 bases between them. Germline values: CDR1 SNHLY, CDR2 FYNNEI. This CDR3 region has 15 residues.

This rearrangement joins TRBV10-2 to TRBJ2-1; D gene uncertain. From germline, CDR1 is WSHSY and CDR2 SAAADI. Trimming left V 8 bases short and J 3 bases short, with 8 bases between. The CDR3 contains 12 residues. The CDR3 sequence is CASGRSYNEQFF. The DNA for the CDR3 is TGCGCCAGCGGTCGGAGCTACAATGAGCAGTTCTTC.

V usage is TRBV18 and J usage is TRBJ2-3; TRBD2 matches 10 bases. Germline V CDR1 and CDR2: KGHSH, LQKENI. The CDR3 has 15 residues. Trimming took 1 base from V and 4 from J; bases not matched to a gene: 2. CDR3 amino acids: CASSPLAGGPDTQYF. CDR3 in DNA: TGTGCCAGCTCACCACTAGCGGGAGGCCCAGATACGCAGTATTTT.

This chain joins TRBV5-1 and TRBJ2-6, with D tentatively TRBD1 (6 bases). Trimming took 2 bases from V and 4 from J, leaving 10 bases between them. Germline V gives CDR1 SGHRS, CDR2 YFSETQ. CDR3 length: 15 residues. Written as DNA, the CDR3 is TGCGCCAGCAGCTTACAGGGAAACGGGGCCAACGTCCTGACTTTC. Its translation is CASSLQGNGANVLTF.

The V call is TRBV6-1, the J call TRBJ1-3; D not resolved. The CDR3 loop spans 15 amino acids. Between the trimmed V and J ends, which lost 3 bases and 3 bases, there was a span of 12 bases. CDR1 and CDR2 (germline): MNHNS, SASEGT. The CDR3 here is CASSEVREGGNTIYF. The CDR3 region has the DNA TGTGCCAGCAGTGAGGTACGGGAGGGTGGAAACACCATATATTTT.

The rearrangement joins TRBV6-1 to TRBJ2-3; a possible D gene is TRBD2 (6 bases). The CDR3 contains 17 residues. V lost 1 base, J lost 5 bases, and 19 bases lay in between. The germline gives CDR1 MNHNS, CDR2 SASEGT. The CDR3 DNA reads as TGTGCCAGCAGTGAAGTAAGGAGGGCCGGTGGAGGAGATACGCAGTATTTT. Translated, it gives CASSEVRRAGGGDTQYF.